This is a list of T cell receptor beta chains from one sample in a study of blood T cell repertoires in COVID-19. Sequenced by immunoSEQ multiplex PCR; TCRdb stores in-frame clones only, minus some. The sample records fewer than 150,000 clones, approximately 84% being singletons. Specimen: peripheral blood. The receptors here all came from a man between 45 and 60 years old with acute or convalescent COVID-19. The CDR3 runs from the conserved cysteine through the conserved F or W. The D gene is left open where the match is weak. Some rows mark clone size as missing; the rest say once, few, many or name a class of expanded clone.

V gene	D gene	CDR3 length	J gene	clone size	CDR3 protein	CDR3 DNA
TRBV29-1	TRBD1	13	TRBJ1-2	NA	CSVAMDRAYGYTF	TGCAGCGTTGCTATGGACAGGGCCTATGGCTACACCTTC
TRBV19	NA	12	TRBJ1-5	NA	CASSITREPQHF	TGTGCCAGTAGTATAACTCGGGAGCCCCAGCATTTT
TRBV7-6	NA	14	TRBJ1-3	NA	CASSPGASGNTIYF	TGTGCCAGCAGCCCAGGGGCCTCTGGAAACACCATATATTTT
TRBV2	TRBD1	14	TRBJ1-6	NA	CASSSARDRSPLHF	TGTGCCAGCAGTTCAGCCCGGGACAGGTCACCCCTCCACTTT
TRBV9	NA	14	TRBJ1-6	NA	CASSVSEILSPLHF	TGTGCCAGCAGCGTATCGGAGATCCTTTCACCCCTCCACTTT
TRBV24-1	TRBD1	18	TRBJ2-2	NA	CATSDWGDRAANTGELFF	TGTGCCACCAGTGATTGGGGGGACAGGGCCGCGAACACCGGGGAGCTGTTTTTT
TRBV15	NA	12	TRBJ2-5	NA	CATSPSQETQYF	TGTGCCACCAGCCCGAGTCAAGAGACCCAGTACTTC
TRBV19	TRBD1	13	TRBJ1-4	once	CASQGQGREKLFF	TGTGCCAGCCAGGGACAGGGTCGGGAAAAACTGTTTTTT
TRBV11-2	TRBD1	18	TRBJ1-2	NA	CASKPIQDRGRRWVGYTF	TGTGCCAGCAAACCTATTCAGGACAGGGGCCGCCGATGGGTCGGCTACACCTTC
TRBV5-1	NA	14	TRBJ1-2	NA	CASSYTGETDGYTF	TGCGCCAGCAGCTATACGGGGGAAACAGATGGCTACACCTTC
TRBV5-1	NA	12	TRBJ1-1	NA	CASSLEGGVAFF	TGCGCCAGCAGCTTGGAAGGGGGGGTTGCTTTCTTT
TRBV11-2	NA	13	TRBJ1-4	NA	CASSFQANEKLFF	TGTGCCAGCAGCTTTCAGGCGAATGAAAAACTGTTTTTT